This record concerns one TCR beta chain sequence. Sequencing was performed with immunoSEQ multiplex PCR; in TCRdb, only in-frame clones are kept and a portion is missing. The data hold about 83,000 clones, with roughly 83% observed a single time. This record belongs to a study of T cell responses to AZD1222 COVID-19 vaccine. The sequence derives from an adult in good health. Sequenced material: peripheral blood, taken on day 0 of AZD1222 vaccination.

This chain's CDR3 is CASSLGTGGNGETQYF. The CDR3 DNA is TGCGCCAGCAGCTTGGGGACAGGAGGGAATGGGGAGACCCAGTACTTC. V is TRBV5-1 and J is TRBJ2-5; D may be TRBD1 (7 bases). This CDR3 contains 16 residues. CDR1 SGHRS and CDR2 YFSETQ come from the germline V gene. Between the trimmed V and J ends, which lost 0 bases and 5 bases, there was a span of 17 bases.